Listed below are T cell receptor beta chains from one sample, sequenced in a study of identical twins. One entry per CDR3 protein results from TCRdb running MiXCR on the 5' RACE reads. This table has 550,000 to 700,000 distinct CDR3 sequences, 21% appearing once. This sample was also put to use in a study of T cells expressing NK-cell markers.

What was sequenced was PBMCs. These TCRs come from a woman in her late teens or twenties in good health. Each CDR3 is given with its conserved first and last residue. D genes are given only for firm matches. The listing skips clone size in some rows; elsewhere it reads once, few, many or a size class.

.	TRBJ2-5	.	TRBV10-3	TGTGCCATCAGCAGACTAGAGAACCAAGAGACCCAGTACTTC	CAISRLENQETQYF
TRBD2	TRBJ2-1	few	TRBV9	TGTGCCAGCAGCGTAGATGGCGGGGGGTCCTACAATGAGCAGTTCTTC	CASSVDGGGSYNEQFF
.	TRBJ2-2	.	TRBV9	TGTGCCAGCAGCGCGGGGTCAAAGGGAGGCACCGGGGAGCTGTTTTTT	CASSAGSKGGTGELFF
TRBD1	TRBJ1-1	once	TRBV7-9	TGTGCCAGCAGCTTCTGGGACAGGGAGAATGAAGCTTTCTTT	CASSFWDRENEAFF
.	TRBJ2-2	few	TRBV9	TGTGCCAGCAGCGTAATTGGCGGGGAGCTGTTTTTT	CASSVIGGELFF
.	TRBJ2-3	few	TRBV6-5	TGTGCCAGCAGTTTAGGGGCCGGCCGGAAAGATACGCAGTATTTT	CASSLGAGRKDTQYF
.	TRBJ2-7	.	TRBV7-6	TGTGCCAGCAGCCCGAGAGGGTTTTCCTACGAGCAGTACTTC	CASSPRGFSYEQYF
.	TRBJ2-3	.	TRBV5-1	TGCGCCAGCAGCTTGGGATCGGTGGGGGTGGCAGATACGCAGTATTTT	CASSLGSVGVADTQYF
.	TRBJ2-5	many	TRBV27	TGTGCCAGCATTTCTCCCCAAGAGACCCAGTACTTC	CASISPQETQYF
TRBD2	TRBJ2-2	.	TRBV5-1	TGCGCCAGCAGCCGCCTTGAGACTAGCGCCGGGGAGCTGTTTTTT	CASSRLETSAGELFF
TRBD2	TRBJ2-1	few	TRBV5-1	TGCGCCAGCAGCTTAACGGCGGGGGGTATCCCCTACAATGAGCAGTTCTTC	CASSLTAGGIPYNEQFF
TRBD2	TRBJ2-2	few	TRBV20-1	TGCAGTGCTAGAAGACTAGCGGGGAACACCGGGGAGCTGTTTTTT	CSARRLAGNTGELFF
TRBD1	TRBJ2-5	.	TRBV5-1	TGCGCCAGCAGCTTGGCCGCGACAGGGGGTATGAAGACCCAGTACTTC	CASSLAATGGMKTQYF
.	TRBJ2-7	.	TRBV5-1	TGCGCCAGCAGCCCGGGACGGATCTACGAGCAGTACTTC	CASSPGRIYEQYF
TRBD2	TRBJ2-3	few	TRBV29-1	TGCAGCGCCCTTCCTGGGGCTAGCGGGAGCACAGATACGCAGTATTTT	CSALPGASGSTDTQYF
.	TRBJ1-2	few	TRBV7-9	TGTGCCAGCAGCCCCCCGGGGACCCAGGTCGGTGGCTACACCTTC	CASSPPGTQVGGYTF
.	TRBJ1-1	few	TRBV6-5	TGTGCCAGCAGTTACTCGCGCCAGCACAAAGCTTTCTTT	CASSYSRQHKAFF
.	TRBJ2-1	.	TRBV7-7	TGTGCTAGCAGCGAGACAGGATACAATGAGCAGTTCTTC	CASSETGYNEQFF
TRBD2	TRBJ2-1	.	TRBV10-3	TGTGCCATCAGTGAAGCCAGCGGGAGATCACACGAGCAGTTCTTC	CAISEASGRSHEQFF
TRBD1	TRBJ1-4	.	TRBV20-1	TGCAGTGCTCAACAGACAGGGCCTGAAAAACTGTTTTTT	CSAQQTGPEKLFF
.	TRBJ2-2	many	TRBV27	TGTGCCAGCAGCCTATGGGGGGGCATGGACACCGGGGAGCTGTTTTTT	CASSLWGGMDTGELFF
.	TRBJ1-3	many	TRBV12-3/TRBV12-4	TGTGCCAGCAGTTCTGGTCTGAACTCTGGAAACACCATATATTTT	CASSSGLNSGNTIYF
TRBD1	TRBJ2-7	.	TRBV12-5	TGTGCTAGTGGTTTGGTACTTGGAGACAGGGTGATCTACGAGCAGTACTTC	CASGLVLGDRVIYEQYF
.	TRBJ2-3	.	TRBV5-1	TGCGCCAGCAGCCTTCAAAACGCAGATACGCAGTATTTT	CASSLQNADTQYF
TRBD2	TRBJ2-1	few	TRBV7-9	TGTGCCAGCCCAGCGGGAGTCGACAATGAGCAGTTCTTC	CASPAGVDNEQFF
.	TRBJ1-3	.	TRBV7-2	TGTGCCAGCAGCCCACAGGGACAACGAAACACCATATATTTT	CASSPQGQRNTIYF
.	TRBJ1-1	many	TRBV10-3	TGTGCCATCAGTGGACAATTGAACACTGAAGCTTTCTTT	CAISGQLNTEAFF
.	TRBJ1-2	few	TRBV10-3	TGTGCCATCAGCGGGACTGCGGGCCATGGCTACACCTTC	CAISGTAGHGYTF
TRBD2	TRBJ2-7	many	TRBV20-1	TGCAGTGCTAGAGGGGAACCTAGCGGACCCTACGAGCAGTACTTC	CSARGEPSGPYEQYF
TRBD2	TRBJ2-1	.	TRBV20-1	TGCAGTGCTAGAACGGACGAACTAGCGGGGGGCCAAAGAGCCTCCAATGAGCAGTTCTTC	CSARTDELAGGQRASNEQFF
.	TRBJ1-4	few	TRBV10-3	TGTGCCATCAGGGGCTTGGGGGAAAAACTGTTTTTT	CAIRGLGEKLFF
.	TRBJ2-7	few	TRBV7-9	TGTGCCAGCAGCTCCGGGATCCACTCTTCCTACGAGCAGTACTTC	CASSSGIHSSYEQYF
.	TRBJ2-3	.	TRBV20-1	TGCAGTGCTAGAGTGGGGCGAACAGATACGCAGTATTTT	CSARVGRTDTQYF
TRBD2	TRBJ2-5	.	TRBV29-1	TGCAGCGTGGCCCCAGGGACTAGCGGGGAAGAGACCCAGTACTTC	CSVAPGTSGEETQYF
TRBD2	TRBJ2-1	.	TRBV5-1	TGCGCCAGCAGCCCGGGACTAGCTCTGAATGAGCAGTTCTTC	CASSPGLALNEQFF
TRBD2	TRBJ2-1	.	TRBV20-1	TGCAGTGCTAGACCCTCGGGGGGGAATGAGCAGTTCTTC	CSARPSGGNEQFF
.	TRBJ2-7	.	TRBV6-1	TGTGCCAGCAGCATATACAGGGTAGACTACGAGCAGTACTTC	CASSIYRVDYEQYF
TRBD2	TRBJ2-5	few	TRBV5-1	TGCGCCAGCAGCTCGAGATCCGCGGGGACTAGCGGGAGGTCCCAGTACTTC	CASSSRSAGTSGRSQYF
.	TRBJ1-1	many	TRBV7-2	TGTGCCAGCAGCTTAGTTCGCCAGGCCTCTGAAGCTTTCTTT	CASSLVRQASEAFF
TRBD2	TRBJ2-7	.	TRBV11-2	TGTGCCAGCAGCCCCCGGGAGGCTACCTACGAGCAGTACTTC	CASSPREATYEQYF
.	TRBJ1-2	many	TRBV6-6	TGTGCCAGCAGTTACCAACCTAACTATGGCTACACCTTC	CASSYQPNYGYTF
TRBD1	TRBJ1-1	.	TRBV29-1	TGCAGCGTCAACAGGGGGCAGAGGGACACTGAAGCTTTCTTT	CSVNRGQRDTEAFF
TRBD2	TRBJ2-5	.	TRBV6-1	TGTGCCAGCAGTGGGGTAGCGGGGGACCAAGAGACCCAGTACTTC	CASSGVAGDQETQYF
.	TRBJ2-5	.	TRBV5-1	TGCGCCAGCAGCTTGGCTGAGGTACAAGAGACCCAGTACTTC	CASSLAEVQETQYF
.	TRBJ1-4	.	TRBV12-3/TRBV12-4	TGTGCCAGCAGTTTAAGGGGTTCTAATGAAAAACTGTTTTTT	CASSLRGSNEKLFF
TRBD2	TRBJ2-1	few	TRBV7-9	TGTGCCAGCAGCCGCGGGGGTCCTAGCGGCTACAATGAGCAGTTCTTC	CASSRGGPSGYNEQFF
.	TRBJ2-7	.	TRBV20-1	TGCAGTGCTAGGGCAGGAGGCGAGCAGTACTTC	CSARAGGEQYF
.	TRBJ2-7	few	TRBV6-1	TGTGCCAGCAGTGCAGCCCCGGTGCCTAGAGAGCAGTACTTC	CASSAAPVPREQYF
.	TRBJ2-3	few	TRBV21-1	TGTGCCAGCAGCTCCCCGCGTCTAGCGGGGGGGCCGGACACAGATACGCAGTATTTT	CASSSPRLAGGPDTDTQYF
.	TRBJ2-3	.	TRBV10-1	TGCGCCAGCAGTGGCGGGAACACAGATACGCAGTATTTT	CASSGGNTDTQYF
.	TRBJ2-7	few	TRBV5-6	TGTGCCAGCAGCTTCCCGGACAAGAACTACGAGCAGTACTTC	CASSFPDKNYEQYF
TRBD2	TRBJ2-1	.	TRBV29-1	TGCAGCGTCCCCCGGACTAGCGGGTACAATGAGCAGTTCTTC	CSVPRTSGYNEQFF
.	TRBJ2-2	.	TRBV4-3	TGCGCCAGCAGCCAAGATTGGGCAGGTAGCGGGGAGCTGTTTTTT	CASSQDWAGSGELFF
.	TRBJ1-6	.	TRBV19	TGTGCCAGTAGTATAGGAGATTCACCCCTCCACTTT	CASSIGDSPLHF